This TCR beta chain is drawn from a study of blood T cell repertoires in COVID-19. Study information: The cDNA or gDNA used as material had been derived from T cells, B-cell-depleted T cells, or PBMCs.

The germline gives CDR1 SGHTA, CDR2 FQGNSA. The CDR3 has 15 amino acids. The trim removed 5 bases at V and 1 base at J, leaving 7 bases unmatched. To note about this clone: Other DNA sequences of this sample code for an identical CDR3.

Profiling relied on immunoSEQ multiplex PCR, and the TCRdb table lists in-frame clones only, not all of them. The table records some 300,000 clones, nearly 90% of them present only once. Input material: peripheral blood. The TCR comes from a woman aged 40 to 50 with COVID-19, enrolled during active disease. The chain carries TRBV7-2 and TRBJ1-1, with 7 bases that match TRBD1. The CDR3 sequence: CASSPNRGRNTEAFF. CDR3 sequence (DNA): TGTGCCAGCAGCCCAAACAGGGGCCGGAACACTGAAGCTTTCTTT.